The entry that follows covers one T cell receptor beta chain sequence. Authors' analysis steps: Scientists estimated how many nucleated cells there were by amplifying reference gene primers. Some clones are missing from TCRdb's copy, which holds only in-frame ones; the method was immunoSEQ multiplex PCR. The DNA gave D and trimming, while V, J and clone size come from that table. The sample carries about 150,000 clones, 80% to 90% recorded once. The data derive from a study of blood T cell repertoires in COVID-19. At the level of the study: Sites in the United States, Italy and Spain provided acute and convalescent COVID-19 samples. T cells, B-cell-depleted T cells, or PBMCs provided the cDNA or gDNA that served as material.

V lost 0 bases to trimming and J lost 1 base, with 12 bases between them. Germline CDR1 is SGHDN and CDR2 is FVKESK. The CDR3 is made up of 17 amino acids. This receptor was obtained from a woman aged 45-65 years in a cohort sampled during active or convalescent COVID-19. J is TRBJ2-2 and V is TRBV14; TRBD1 might be the D (5 bases). Sequencing was carried out using peripheral blood. CDR3 bases: TGTGCCAGCAGCCAAGAAGTAGACAGCTTGAACACCGGGGAGCTGTTTTTT. Translation: CASSQEVDSLNTGELFF.